This T cell receptor beta chain was captured in a study of T cell responses to AZD1222 COVID-19 vaccine. Germline values: CDR1 MGHRA, CDR2 YSYEKL. V dropped 4 bases and J dropped 2 bases, with 10 bases sitting between them. This CDR3 spans 14 amino acids. Study-wide results and limits: The study found vaccine-associated CD4 TCRs spanning spike, dominant at 160-218 and 743-854. Donors were mostly white British, more females; clonal diversity possibly underestimated.

Assay used: immunoSEQ multiplex PCR; TCRdb lists only in-frame clones, some missing. This table has over 70,000 clones, around 80% appearing once. With regard to this clone: Its specificity is not known.

The source material was peripheral blood, sampled 28 days after the second dose of the MenACWY control vaccine. This sequence joins TRBV4-1 and TRBJ2-3; D gene ambiguous. The sequence derives from an adult who received the MenACWY meningococcal vaccine as a control. CDR3 loop: CASSPDQNTDTQYF. CDR3 DNA sequence: TGCGCCAGCAGCCCGGACCAGAACACAGATACGCAGTATTTT.